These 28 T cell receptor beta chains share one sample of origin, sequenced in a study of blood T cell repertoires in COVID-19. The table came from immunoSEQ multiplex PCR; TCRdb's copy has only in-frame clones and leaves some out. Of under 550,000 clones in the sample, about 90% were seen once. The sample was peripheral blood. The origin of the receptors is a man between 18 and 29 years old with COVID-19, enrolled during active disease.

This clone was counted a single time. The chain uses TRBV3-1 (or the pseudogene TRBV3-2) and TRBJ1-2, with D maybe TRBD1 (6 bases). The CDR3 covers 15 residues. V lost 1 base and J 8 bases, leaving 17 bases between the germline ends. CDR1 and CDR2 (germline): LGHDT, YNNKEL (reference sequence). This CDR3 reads CASSQAGTSMRGYTF. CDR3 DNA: TGTGCCAGCAGCCAAGCCGGGACATCTATGAGGGGCTACACCTTC.

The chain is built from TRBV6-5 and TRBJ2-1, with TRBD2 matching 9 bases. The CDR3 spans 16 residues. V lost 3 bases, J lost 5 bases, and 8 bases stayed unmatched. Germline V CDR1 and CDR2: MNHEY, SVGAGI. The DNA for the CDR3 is TGTGCCAGCAGTTATGGGGCGGGGGGGCCCCACAATGAGCAGTTCTTC. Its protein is CASSYGAGGPHNEQFF.

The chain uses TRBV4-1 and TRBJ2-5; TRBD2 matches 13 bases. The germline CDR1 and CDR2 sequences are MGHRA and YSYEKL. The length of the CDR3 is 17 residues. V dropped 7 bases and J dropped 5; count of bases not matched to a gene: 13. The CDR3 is CASNRLAGGVGGETQYF. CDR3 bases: TGCGCCAGCAATCGACTAGCGGGAGGCGTAGGAGGGGAGACCCAGTACTTC.

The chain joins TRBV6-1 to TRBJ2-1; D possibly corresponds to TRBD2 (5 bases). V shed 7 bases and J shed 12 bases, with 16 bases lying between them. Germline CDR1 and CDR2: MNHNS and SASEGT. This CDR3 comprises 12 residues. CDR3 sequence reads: CASTNAPGWQFF. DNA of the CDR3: TGTGCCAGCACCAACGCACCGGGGTGGCAGTTCTTC.

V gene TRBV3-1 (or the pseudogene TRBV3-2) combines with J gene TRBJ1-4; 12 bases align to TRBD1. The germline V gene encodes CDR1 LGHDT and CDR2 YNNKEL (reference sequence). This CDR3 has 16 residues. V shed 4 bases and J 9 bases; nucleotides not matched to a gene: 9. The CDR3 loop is CASSLYTGTGGKKLFF. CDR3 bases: TGTGCCAGCAGCCTATACACCGGGACAGGGGGCAAAAAACTGTTTTTT.

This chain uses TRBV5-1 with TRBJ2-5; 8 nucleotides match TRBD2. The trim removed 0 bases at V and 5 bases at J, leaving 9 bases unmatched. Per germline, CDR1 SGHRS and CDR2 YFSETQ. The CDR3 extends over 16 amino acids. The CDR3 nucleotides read TGCGCCAGCAGCTTGGGAGCGGGAGAGACGAGCGAGACCCAGTACTTC. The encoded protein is CASSLGAGETSETQYF.

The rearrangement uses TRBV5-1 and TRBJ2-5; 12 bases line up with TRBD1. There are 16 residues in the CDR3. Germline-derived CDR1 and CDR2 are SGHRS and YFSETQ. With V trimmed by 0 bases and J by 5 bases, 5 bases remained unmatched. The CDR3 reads CASSLGGTGGAETQYF. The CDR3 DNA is TGCGCCAGCAGCTTGGGAGGGACAGGGGGCGCGGAGACCCAGTACTTC.

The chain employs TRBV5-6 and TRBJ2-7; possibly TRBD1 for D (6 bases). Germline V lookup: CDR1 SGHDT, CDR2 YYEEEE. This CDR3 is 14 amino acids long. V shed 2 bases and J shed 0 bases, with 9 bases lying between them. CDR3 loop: CASSFWTVSYEQYF. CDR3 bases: TGTGCCAGCAGCTTTTGGACAGTCTCCTACGAGCAGTACTTC.

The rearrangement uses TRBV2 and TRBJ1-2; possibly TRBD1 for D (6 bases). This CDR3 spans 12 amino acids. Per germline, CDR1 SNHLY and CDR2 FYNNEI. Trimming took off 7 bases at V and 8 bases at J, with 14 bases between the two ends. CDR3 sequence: CASIETGLGYTF. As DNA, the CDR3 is TGTGCCAGCATAGAAACAGGGCTGGGCTACACCTTC.

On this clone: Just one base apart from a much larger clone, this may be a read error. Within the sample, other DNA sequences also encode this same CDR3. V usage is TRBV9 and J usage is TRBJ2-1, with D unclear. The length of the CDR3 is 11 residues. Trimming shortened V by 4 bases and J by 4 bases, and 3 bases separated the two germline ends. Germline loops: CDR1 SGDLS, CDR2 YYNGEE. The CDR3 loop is CASSLYNEQFF. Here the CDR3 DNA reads TGTGCCAGCAGCCTGTACAATGAGCAGTTCTTC. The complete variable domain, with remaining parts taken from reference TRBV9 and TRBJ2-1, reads DSGVTQTPKHLITATGQRVTLRCSPRSGDLSVYWYQQSLDQGLQFLIQYYNGEERAKGNILERFSAQQFPDLHSELNLSSLELGDSALYFCASSLYNEQFFGPGTRLTVL.

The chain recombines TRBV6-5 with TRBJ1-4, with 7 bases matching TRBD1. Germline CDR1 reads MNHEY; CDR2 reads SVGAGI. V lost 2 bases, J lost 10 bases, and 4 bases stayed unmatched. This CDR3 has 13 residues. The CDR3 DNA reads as TGTGCCAGCAGTTACGGACAGGCGGGAAAACTGTTTTTT. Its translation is CASSYGQAGKLFF.

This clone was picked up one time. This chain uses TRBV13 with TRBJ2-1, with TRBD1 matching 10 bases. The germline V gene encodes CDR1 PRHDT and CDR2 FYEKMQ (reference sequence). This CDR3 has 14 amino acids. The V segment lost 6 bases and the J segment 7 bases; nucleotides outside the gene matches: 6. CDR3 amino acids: CASRPGTGVNEQFF. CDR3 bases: TGTGCCAGCAGACCCGGGACAGGGGTGAATGAGCAGTTCTTC.

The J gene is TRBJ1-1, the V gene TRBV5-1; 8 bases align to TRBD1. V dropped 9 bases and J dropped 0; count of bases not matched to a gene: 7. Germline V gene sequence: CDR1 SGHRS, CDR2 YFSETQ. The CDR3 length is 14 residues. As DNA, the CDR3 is TGCGCCACGCTGGGGGGACAGGTGAACACTGAAGCTTTCTTT. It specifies CATLGGQVNTEAFF.

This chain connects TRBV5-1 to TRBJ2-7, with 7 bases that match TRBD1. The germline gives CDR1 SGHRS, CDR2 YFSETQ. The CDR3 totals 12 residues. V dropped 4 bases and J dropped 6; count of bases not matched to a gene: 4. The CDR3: CASSSDRAEQYF. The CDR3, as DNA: TGCGCCAGCAGCAGTGACAGGGCCGAGCAGTACTTC.

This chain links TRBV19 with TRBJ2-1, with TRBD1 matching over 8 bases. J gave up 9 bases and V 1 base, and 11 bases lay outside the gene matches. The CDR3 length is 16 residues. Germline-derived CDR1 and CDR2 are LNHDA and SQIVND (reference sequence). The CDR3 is CASSIGLGQGLTEQFF. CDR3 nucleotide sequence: TGTGCCAGTAGTATAGGTCTCGGACAGGGTTTAACTGAGCAGTTCTTC.

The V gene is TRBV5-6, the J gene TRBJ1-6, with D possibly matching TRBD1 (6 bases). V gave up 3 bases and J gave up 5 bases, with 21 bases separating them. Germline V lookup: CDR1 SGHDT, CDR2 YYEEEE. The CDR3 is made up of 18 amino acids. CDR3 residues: CASSWFSSGALDNSPLHF. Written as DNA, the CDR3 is TGTGCCAGCAGCTGGTTCAGCTCAGGGGCCCTAGATAATTCACCCCTCCACTTT.

The CDR3 loop is CATSEGDTYTGELFF. Here the CDR3 DNA reads TGTGCCACCAGTGAAGGGGACACCTACACCGGGGAGCTGTTTTTT. This chain links TRBV24-1 with TRBJ2-2; a possible D gene is TRBD1 (6 bases). Trimming took off 4 bases at V and 3 bases at J, with 11 bases between the two ends. CDR1 KGHDR and CDR2 SFDVKD come from the germline V gene. The CDR3 is 15 residues long.

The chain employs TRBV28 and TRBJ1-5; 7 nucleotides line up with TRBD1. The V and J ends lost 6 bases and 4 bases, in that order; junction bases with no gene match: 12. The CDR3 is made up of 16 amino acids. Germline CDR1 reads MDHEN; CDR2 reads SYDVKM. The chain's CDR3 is CASRLGDRLNNQPQHF. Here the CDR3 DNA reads TGTGCCAGCAGGCTTGGGGACAGACTAAATAATCAGCCCCAGCATTTT.

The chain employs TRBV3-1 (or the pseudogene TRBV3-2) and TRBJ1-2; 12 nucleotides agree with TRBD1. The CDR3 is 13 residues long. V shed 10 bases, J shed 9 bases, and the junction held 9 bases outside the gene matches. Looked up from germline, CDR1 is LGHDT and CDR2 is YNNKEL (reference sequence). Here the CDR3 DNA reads TGTGCCACCCGGGACAGGGGGCAAGGGAGCTACACCTTC. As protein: CATRDRGQGSYTF.

The CDR3 sequence: CASRSRVDEKLFF. The CDR3 coding sequence is TGTGCCAGCAGGTCCCGGGTTGATGAAAAACTGTTTTTT. This chain links TRBV6-5 with TRBJ1-4; D not resolved. Germline CDR1 reads MNHEY; CDR2 reads SVGAGI. V lost 6 bases to trimming and J lost 6 bases, with 11 bases between them. CDR3 length: 13 residues.

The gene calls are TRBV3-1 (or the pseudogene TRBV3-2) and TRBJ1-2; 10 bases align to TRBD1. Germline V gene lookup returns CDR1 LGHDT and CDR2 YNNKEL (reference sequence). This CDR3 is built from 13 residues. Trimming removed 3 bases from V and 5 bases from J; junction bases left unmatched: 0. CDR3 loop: CASSQGQGYGYTF. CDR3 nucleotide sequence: TGTGCCAGCAGCCAGGGACAGGGGTATGGCTACACCTTC.

DNA of the CDR3: TGTGCCAGCAGTTTAAGAGGGATAGATAATTCACCCCTCCACTTT. Translated, it gives CASSLRGIDNSPLHF. The chain recombines TRBV27 with TRBJ1-6; D not resolved. CDR3 length: 15 residues. Germline V gives CDR1 MNHEY, CDR2 SMNVEV (reference sequence). Deletions cut 2 bases from V and 5 bases from J, with 10 bases between.

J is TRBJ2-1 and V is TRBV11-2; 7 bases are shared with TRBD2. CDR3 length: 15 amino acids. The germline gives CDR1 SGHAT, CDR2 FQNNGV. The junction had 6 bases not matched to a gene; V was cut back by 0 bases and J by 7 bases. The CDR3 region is CASSLEGLDRNEQFF. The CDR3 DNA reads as TGTGCCAGCAGCTTAGAAGGACTAGATAGAAATGAGCAGTTCTTC.

CDR3 protein: CASSPQDTLANYGYTF. For the CDR3, the DNA is TGTGCCAGCAGCCCTCAGGACACCTTAGCTAACTATGGCTACACCTTC. The chain combines TRBV6-2 or TRBV6-3 with TRBJ1-2, with D tentatively TRBD1 (5 bases). The germline CDR1 and CDR2 sequences are MNHEY and SVGEGT. Trimming removed 6 bases at V and 0 bases at J, with 17 bases between. This CDR3 has 16 residues.

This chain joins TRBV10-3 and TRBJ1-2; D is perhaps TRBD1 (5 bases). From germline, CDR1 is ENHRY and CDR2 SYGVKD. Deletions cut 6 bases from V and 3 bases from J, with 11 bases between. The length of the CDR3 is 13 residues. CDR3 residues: CAIREDSYYGYTF. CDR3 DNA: TGTGCCATCAGGGAAGACAGCTACTATGGCTACACCTTC.

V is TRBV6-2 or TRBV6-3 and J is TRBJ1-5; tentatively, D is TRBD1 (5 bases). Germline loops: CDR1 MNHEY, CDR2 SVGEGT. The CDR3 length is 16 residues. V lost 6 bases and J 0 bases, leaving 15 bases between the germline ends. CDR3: CASSPDSDYSNQPQHF. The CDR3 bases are TGTGCCAGCAGCCCTGACAGCGATTATAGCAATCAGCCCCAGCATTTT.

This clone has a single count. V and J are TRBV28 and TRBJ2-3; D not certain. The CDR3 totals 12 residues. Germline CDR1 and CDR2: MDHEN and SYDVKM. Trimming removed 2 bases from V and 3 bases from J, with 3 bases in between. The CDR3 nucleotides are TGTGCCAGCAGTTTAGTAACAGATACGCAGTATTTT. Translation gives CASSLVTDTQYF.

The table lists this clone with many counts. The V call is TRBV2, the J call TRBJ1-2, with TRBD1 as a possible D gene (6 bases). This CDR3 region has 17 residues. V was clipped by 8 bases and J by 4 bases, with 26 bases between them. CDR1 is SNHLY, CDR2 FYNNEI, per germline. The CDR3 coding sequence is TGTGCCAGCGCAGAACAGTTAACCGGGACATACTCCTATGGCTACACCTTC. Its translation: CASAEQLTGTYSYGYTF.